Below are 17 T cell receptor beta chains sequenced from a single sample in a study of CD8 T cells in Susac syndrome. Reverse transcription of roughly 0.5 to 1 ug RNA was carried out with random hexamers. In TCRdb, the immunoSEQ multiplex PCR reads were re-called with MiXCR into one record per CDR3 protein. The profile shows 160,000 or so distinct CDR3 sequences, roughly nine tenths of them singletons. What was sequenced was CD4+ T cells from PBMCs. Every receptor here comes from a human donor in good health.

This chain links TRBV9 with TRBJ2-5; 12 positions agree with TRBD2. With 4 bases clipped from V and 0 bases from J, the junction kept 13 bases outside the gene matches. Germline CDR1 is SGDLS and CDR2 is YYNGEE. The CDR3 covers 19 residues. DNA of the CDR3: TGTGCCAGCAGCCCAGGACTAGCGGGACTCCACACGTACCAAGAGACCCAGTACTTC. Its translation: CASSPGLAGLHTYQETQYF.

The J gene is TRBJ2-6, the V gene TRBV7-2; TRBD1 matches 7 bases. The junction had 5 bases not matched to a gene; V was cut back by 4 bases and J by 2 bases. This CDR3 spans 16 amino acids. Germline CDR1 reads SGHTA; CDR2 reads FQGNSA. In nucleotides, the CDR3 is TGTGCCAGCAGCTCCCCCAGGGGGACTGGGGCCAACGTCCTGACTTTC. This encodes CASSSPRGTGANVLTF.

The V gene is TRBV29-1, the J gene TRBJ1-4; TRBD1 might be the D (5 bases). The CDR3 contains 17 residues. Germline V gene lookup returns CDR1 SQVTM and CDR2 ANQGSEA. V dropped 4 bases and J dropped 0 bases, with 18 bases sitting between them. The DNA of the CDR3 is TGCAGCGTTGCGGGGGTCGGGCCTCGAACAACTAATGAAAAACTGTTTTTT. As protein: CSVAGVGPRTTNEKLFF.

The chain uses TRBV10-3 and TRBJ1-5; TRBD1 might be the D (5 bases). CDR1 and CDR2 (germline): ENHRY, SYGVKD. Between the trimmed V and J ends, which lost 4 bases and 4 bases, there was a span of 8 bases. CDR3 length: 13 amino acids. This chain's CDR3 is CAISGSGNQPQHF. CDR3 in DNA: TGTGCCATCAGTGGATCAGGGAATCAGCCCCAGCATTTT.

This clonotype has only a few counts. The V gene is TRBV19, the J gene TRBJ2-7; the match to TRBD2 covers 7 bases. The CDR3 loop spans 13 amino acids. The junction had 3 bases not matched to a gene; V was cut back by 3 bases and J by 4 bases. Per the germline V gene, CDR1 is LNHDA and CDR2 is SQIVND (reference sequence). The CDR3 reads CASSIGGSYEQYF. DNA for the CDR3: TGTGCCAGTAGTATCGGGGGGAGTTACGAGCAGTACTTC.

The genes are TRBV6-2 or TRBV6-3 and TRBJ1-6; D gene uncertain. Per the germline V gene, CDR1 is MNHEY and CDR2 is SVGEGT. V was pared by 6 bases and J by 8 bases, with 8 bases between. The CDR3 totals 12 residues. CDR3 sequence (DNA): TGTGCCAGCAGCCCTCCGCATTCACCCCTCCACTTT. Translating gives CASSPPHSPLHF.

The CDR3: CASLGQDTDTQYF. DNA for the CDR3: TGTGCCAGCCTCGGACAGGACACAGATACGCAGTATTTT. This sequence joins TRBV6-6 and TRBJ2-3; 7 positions match TRBD1. The CDR3 contains 13 residues. V lost 8 bases and J lost 2; bases outside the gene matches: 4. Germline V gives CDR1 MNHNY, CDR2 SVGAGI (reference sequence).

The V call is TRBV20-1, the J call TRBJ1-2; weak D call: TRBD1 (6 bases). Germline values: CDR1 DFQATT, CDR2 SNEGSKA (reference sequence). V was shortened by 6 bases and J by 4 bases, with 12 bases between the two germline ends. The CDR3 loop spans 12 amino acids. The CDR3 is CSAPDSFYGYTF. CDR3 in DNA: TGCAGTGCGCCGGACAGCTTCTATGGCTACACCTTC.

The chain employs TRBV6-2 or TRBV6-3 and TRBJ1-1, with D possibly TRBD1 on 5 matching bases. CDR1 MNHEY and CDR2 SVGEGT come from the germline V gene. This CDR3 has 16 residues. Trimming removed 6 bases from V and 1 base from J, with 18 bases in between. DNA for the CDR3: TGTGCCAGCAGCCAAACACCGGGACCCGAGAACACTGAAGCTTTCTTT. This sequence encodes CASSQTPGPENTEAFF.

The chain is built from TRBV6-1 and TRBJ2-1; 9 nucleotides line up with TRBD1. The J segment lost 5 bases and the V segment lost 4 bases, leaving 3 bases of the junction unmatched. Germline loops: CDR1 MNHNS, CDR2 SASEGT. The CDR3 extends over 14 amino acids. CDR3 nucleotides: TGTGCCAGCAGTGTGGACAGGGGCCACAATGAGCAGTTCTTC. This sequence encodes CASSVDRGHNEQFF.

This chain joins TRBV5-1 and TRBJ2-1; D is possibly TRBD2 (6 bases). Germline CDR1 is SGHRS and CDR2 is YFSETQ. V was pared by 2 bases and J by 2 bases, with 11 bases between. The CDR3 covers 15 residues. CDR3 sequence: CASSLGTGAYNEQFF. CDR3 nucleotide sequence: TGCGCCAGCAGCTTAGGGACGGGGGCCTACAATGAGCAGTTCTTC.

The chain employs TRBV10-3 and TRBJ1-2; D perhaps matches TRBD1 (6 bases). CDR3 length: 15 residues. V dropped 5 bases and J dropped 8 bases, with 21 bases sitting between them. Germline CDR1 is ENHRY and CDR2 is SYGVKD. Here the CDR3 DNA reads TGTGCCATCAGTCTACACGGGAAGGGGGACGGAGGCTACACCTTC. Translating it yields CAISLHGKGDGGYTF.

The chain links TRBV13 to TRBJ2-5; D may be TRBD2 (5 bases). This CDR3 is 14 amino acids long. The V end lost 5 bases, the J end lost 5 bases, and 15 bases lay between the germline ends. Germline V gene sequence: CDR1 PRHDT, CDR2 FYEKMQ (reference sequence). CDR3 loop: CASSPLEGAETQYF. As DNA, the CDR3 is TGTGCCAGCAGCCCCCTCGAGGGCGCGGAGACCCAGTACTTC.

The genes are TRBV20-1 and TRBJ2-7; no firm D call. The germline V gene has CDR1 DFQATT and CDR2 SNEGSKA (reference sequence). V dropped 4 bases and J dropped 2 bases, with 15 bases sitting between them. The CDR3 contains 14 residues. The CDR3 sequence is CSATGFNFPYEQYF. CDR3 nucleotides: TGCAGTGCTACGGGCTTTAACTTCCCCTACGAGCAGTACTTC.

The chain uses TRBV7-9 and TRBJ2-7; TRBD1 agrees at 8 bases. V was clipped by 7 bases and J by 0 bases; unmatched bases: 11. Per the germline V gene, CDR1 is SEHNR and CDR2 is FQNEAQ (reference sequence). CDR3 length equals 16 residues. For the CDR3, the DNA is TGTGCCAGCATCCCAGGGGGCAGTTTCTTCTCCTACGAGCAGTACTTC. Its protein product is CASIPGGSFFSYEQYF. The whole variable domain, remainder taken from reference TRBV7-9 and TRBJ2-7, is DTGVSQNPRHKITKRGQNVTFRCDPISEHNRLYWYRQTLGQGPEFLTYFQNEAQLEKSRLLSDRFSAERPKGSFSTLEIQRTEQGDSAMYLCASIPGGSFFSYEQYFGPGTRLTVT.

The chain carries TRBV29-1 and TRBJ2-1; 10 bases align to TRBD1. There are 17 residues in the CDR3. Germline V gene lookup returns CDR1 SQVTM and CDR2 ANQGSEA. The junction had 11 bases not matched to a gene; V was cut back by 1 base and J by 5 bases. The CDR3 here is CSVEVGTGVDVNNEQFF. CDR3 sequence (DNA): TGCAGCGTTGAAGTTGGGACAGGGGTTGACGTGAACAATGAGCAGTTCTTC.

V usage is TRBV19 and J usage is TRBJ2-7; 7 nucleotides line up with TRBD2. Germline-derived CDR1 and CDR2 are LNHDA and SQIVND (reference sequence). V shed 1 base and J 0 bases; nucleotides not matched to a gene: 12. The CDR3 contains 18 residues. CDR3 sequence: CASSIVGGGPLSSYEQYF. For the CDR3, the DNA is TGTGCCAGTAGTATAGTTGGGGGGGGACCCCTCAGCTCCTACGAGCAGTACTTC.